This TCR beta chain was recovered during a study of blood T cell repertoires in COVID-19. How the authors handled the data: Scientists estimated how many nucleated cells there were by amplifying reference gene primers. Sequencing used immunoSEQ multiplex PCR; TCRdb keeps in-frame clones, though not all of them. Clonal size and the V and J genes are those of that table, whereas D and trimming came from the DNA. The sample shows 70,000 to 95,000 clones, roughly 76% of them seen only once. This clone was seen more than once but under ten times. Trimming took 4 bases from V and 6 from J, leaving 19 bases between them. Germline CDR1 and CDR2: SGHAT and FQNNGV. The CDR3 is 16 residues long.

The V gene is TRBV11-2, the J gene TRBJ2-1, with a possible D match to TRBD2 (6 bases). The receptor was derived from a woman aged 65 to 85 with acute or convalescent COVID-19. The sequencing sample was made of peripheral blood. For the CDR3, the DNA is TGTGCCAGCAGCTCCCTTAGCGGAGGCGCATTCAATGAGCAGTTCTTC. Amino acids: CASSSLSGGAFNEQFF.